The entry below gives a single TCR beta chain sequence along with its context. Antigen unknown. The data derive from a study of cytomegalovirus exposure and HLA in healthy donors. Findings of the study overall: The classifier reportedly diagnosed cytomegalovirus status with high specificity and sensitivity. The authors reported that TCR beta sequences could predict HLA-A and HLA-B alleles. These predictions were accurate for most subjects in the first cohort. Later analysis identified a missense DCLRE1C variant that was linked to TCR beta V- and J-gene trimming.

PCR involved 60 Vbeta and 13 Jbeta primers. Measured with immunoSEQ multiplex PCR; TCRdb has only the in-frame clones, and not every one. Altogether about 210,000 clones are present, 82% being singletons, with the ten largest covering roughly 5.5%. CDR1 and CDR2 from the germline V gene are SGHNT and YYREEE (reference sequence). Trimming took 4 bases from V and 1 from J, leaving 17 bases between them. The CDR3 loop spans 16 amino acids. This TCR derives from a man aged 35 to 55 in good health and CMV-seropositive. The sample comprised PBMCs. This rearrangement joins TRBV5-4 to TRBJ1-2, with D tentatively TRBD1 (6 bases). The CDR3 loop reads CASSARPGAFNYGYTF. CDR3 nucleotides: TGTGCCAGCAGCGCCCGTCCAGGGGCGTTTAACTATGGCTACACCTTC. Full variable domain (rest looked up from reference TRBV5-4 and TRBJ1-2): ETGVTQSPTHLIKTRGQQVTLRCSSQSGHNTVSWYQQALGQGPQFIFQYYREEENGRGNFPPRFSGLQFPNYSSELNVNALELDDSALYLCASSARPGAFNYGYTFGSGTRLTVV.